The 4 T cell receptor beta chains presented below share a single source sample, sequenced in a study of control samples from healthy donors and cancer patients (dated by TCRdb to about 2020). The protocol used for the library was the immunoSEQ multiplex PCR assay. TCRdb's version of the immuneACCESS table is confined to in-frame rearrangements and falls short of the full clone set. An unresolved V gene accounts for under half of the shortfall where checked; the remainder is of unknown origin. The sample table lists roughly 400,000 clones, 80% to 95% of them with a count of one. Around 6.4% of the sample comes from the top ten. Specimen: PBMCs. The origin of the receptors is a man between 35 and 55 years old with head and neck cancer.

This clone was detected only once. The rearrangement joins TRBV7-2 to TRBJ2-3; D not resolved. V was pared by 5 bases and J by 2 bases, with 8 bases between. Looked up from germline, CDR1 is SGHTA and CDR2 is FQGNSA. This CDR3 spans 13 amino acids. CDR3 region: CASSPQVTDTQYF. The DNA for the CDR3 is TGTGCCAGCAGCCCCCAGGTCACAGATACGCAGTATTTT.

V usage is TRBV6-5 and J usage is TRBJ2-5; the match to TRBD2 covers 11 bases. V shed 5 bases, J shed 1 base, and the junction held 3 bases outside the gene matches. This CDR3 has 15 amino acids. Germline loops: CDR1 MNHEY, CDR2 SVGAGI. The CDR3 DNA follows: TGTGCCAGCAGTCTACTAGCGGGGGTCCAAGAGACCCAGTACTTC. Residues: CASSLLAGVQETQYF.

This clone was counted a single time. V and J are TRBV7-2 and TRBJ2-1; 10 nucleotides match TRBD2. Germline assignment: CDR1 SGHTA and CDR2 FQGNSA. The CDR3 covers 14 residues. Unmatched junction bases numbered 4, after V lost 7 bases and J lost 4 bases. CDR3 amino acids: CASIRTSGYNEQFF. CDR3 in DNA: TGTGCCAGCATCCGGACTAGCGGTTACAATGAGCAGTTCTTC.

The count of this clone is one. V gene TRBV12-3 or TRBV12-4 combines with J gene TRBJ2-5; D is undetermined. V lost 3 bases and J lost 10, with 12 bases in between. The CDR3 contains 12 residues. CDR3 in DNA: TGTGCCAGCAGTTTGACTCTCCTAGACCAGTACTTC. It codes for CASSLTLLDQYF.